One T cell receptor (beta chain) is described in this entry. This record belongs to a study of cytomegalovirus exposure and HLA in healthy donors. The CDR3 has 15 amino acids. The germline gives CDR1 ENHRY, CDR2 SYGVKD. V was shortened by 5 bases and J by 9 bases, with 19 bases between the two germline ends. The study ran its PCR with 60 Vbeta and 13 Jbeta primers. Sequencing used immunoSEQ multiplex PCR; TCRdb keeps in-frame clones, though not all of them. The sample includes fewer than 350,000 clones, over 85% of them seen just once. This clonotype was sampled from a young woman in good health and CMV-seronegative. The sequencing sample was made of PBMCs. The chain employs TRBV10-3 and TRBJ1-4; D is perhaps TRBD1 (6 bases). CDR3 region: CAISSQGPPNQKLFF. The CDR3 DNA follows: TGTGCCATCAGTTCTCAGGGGCCACCTAACCAAAAACTGTTTTTT.